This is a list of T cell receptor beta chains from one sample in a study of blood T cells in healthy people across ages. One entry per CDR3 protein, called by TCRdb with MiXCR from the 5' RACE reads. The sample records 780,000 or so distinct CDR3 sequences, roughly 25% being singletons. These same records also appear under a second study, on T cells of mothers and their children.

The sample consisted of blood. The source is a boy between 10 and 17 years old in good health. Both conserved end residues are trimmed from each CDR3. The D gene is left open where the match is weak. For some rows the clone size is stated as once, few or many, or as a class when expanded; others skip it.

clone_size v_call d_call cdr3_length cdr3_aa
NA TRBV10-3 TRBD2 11 AITGGAGETQY
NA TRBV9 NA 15 ASSVVEGQQPNTEAF
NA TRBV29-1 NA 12 SVVGRIDQETQY
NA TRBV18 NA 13 ASSPSGLWTGELF
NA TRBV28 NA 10 ASSPWRGGAF
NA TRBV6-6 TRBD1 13 ASRGGTAQGQPQH
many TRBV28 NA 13 ASREPSGPAGTQY
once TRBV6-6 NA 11 ASSWVSSYEQY
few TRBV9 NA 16 ASSAPGSPSGSYNEQF
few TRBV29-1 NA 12 SVEGALSGNTIY
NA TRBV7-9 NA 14 AGSTREDRAFEKLF
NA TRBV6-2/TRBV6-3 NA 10 ASSLRDGVQY
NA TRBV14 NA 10 ASSHSYFGAF
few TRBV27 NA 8 ASPGRAAF
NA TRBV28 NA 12 ASYPQGTRGTIY
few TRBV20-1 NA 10 SARSGYQPQH
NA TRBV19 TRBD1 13 ASSTRGRPTDTQY
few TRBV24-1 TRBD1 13 ATSAGTGREGTQY
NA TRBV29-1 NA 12 SVEETSFRGEQY
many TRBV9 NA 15 ASSGPRRGSSYNEQF
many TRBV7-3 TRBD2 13 ASSRLAGSLGAQY
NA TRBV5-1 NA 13 ASSLQGGGTGELF
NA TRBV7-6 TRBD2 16 ASSLSVGGTSGSYEQY
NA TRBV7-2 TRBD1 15 ASSSANGQAGRETQY
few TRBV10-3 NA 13 AISDLDGTNTEAF
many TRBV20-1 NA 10 SASYRQETQY
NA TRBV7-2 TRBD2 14 ASSLVAGLSYNEQF
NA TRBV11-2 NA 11 ASSPETGETQY
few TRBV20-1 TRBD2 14 SARDLTSGPTDTQY
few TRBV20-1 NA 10 SGTRDTYEQY
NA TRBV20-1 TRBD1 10 SARTGGQPQH
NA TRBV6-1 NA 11 ASSGQQRGTQY
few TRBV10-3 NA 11 AIMHSPNTEAF
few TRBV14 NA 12 ASSQLILPHEQF
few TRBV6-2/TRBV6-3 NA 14 ASSYSIPSGANVLT
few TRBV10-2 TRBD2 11 ASRQLADNEQF
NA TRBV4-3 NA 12 ASSDRTVNTEAF
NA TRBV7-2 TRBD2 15 ASSSGTSGGAVYEQY
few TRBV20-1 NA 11 SARDRANYEQY
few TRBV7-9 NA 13 ASSFRGPGGGEQF
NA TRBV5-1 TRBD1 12 ASSVTGASTEAF
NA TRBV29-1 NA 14 SVVPTLGFPFNEQF
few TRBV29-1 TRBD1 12 SVLQGTYADTQY
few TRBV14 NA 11 ASSQASGDEQY
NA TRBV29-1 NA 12 SVRSSGASYEQY
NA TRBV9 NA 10 ASSPRFDTQY
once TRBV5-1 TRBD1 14 ASSLAAGTGGFEQY
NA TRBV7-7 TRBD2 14 ASSLATSGGTGELF